What follows are 32 T cell receptor beta chains derived from one specimen sequenced in a study of tissue T cells after allogeneic stem cell transplantation (dated by TCRdb to the early 2020s). The library was built by means of the immunoSEQ multiplex PCR assay. What TCRdb holds here is the immuneACCESS table cut down to in-frame rearrangements. Part of the clones is not present; checked against another copy, under half of the missing clones reflect an unresolved V gene, and the others are unexplained. The sample table contains over 5,000 clones; only one count was recorded for 45% to 55% of them. The ten most abundant clones make up approximately 7.8% of the sample. Sample time point, as interpreted from the label and publication: mouse harvest day 7 after allogeneic transplant. Mouse grafts combined 10^7 T-cell-depleted bone marrow cells with 10^6 splenic CD5+ T cells, given via tail vein injection.

What was sequenced was gut tissue. Source of these receptors: a female BALB/c mouse given C57BL/6 T cells with graft-versus-host disease after an allogeneic hematopoietic cell transplant.

A note on this clone: Gene names are mouse gene names. The CDR3 end falls 1 residue outside the read, so it is completed with the germline J gene. The V gene is TRBV26, the J gene TRBJ1-1; no clear D gene. The CDR3 is 13 residues long. The ends were cut back, 0 bases at V and 6 bases at J, with 8 bases in the middle. The germline V gene has CDR1 KGHPV and CDR2 FQNQEV (reference sequence). The CDR3 bases that were read are TGTGCCAGCAGTCTGTCTCGGGGATCAGAAGTCTTC. Protein product: CASSLSRGSEVF. The full CDR3 protein reads CASSLSRGSEVFF. Complete variable domain (other parts from reference TRBV26 and TRBJ1-1): NSKVIQTPRYLVKGQGQKAKMRCIPEKGHPVVFWYQQNKNNEFKFLINFQNQEVLQQIDMTEKRFSAECPSNSPCSLEIQSSEAGDSALYLCASSLSRGSEVFFGKGTRLTVV.

This clone is categorized as medium-sized. The gene names here belong to mouse. The read gets to within 1 residue of the CDR3 end, and the germline J gene fills in the rest. V and J are TRBV26 and TRBJ1-4; D unclear. The germline V and J ends were trimmed by 4 bases and 0 bases, with 6 bases remaining between them. Germline values: CDR1 KGHPV, CDR2 FQNQEV (reference sequence). The CDR3 length is 14 residues. CDR3 loop: CASSPQVSNERLFF. Partial CDR3 DNA: TGTGCCAGCAGTCCTCAAGTTTCCAACGAAAGATTATTT.

Points on this clone: The genes and germline here are from mouse. The sequenced fragment ends 1 residue before the CDR3 boundary, so the rest is inferred from the germline J gene. The J gene is TRBJ2-5, the V gene TRBV12-1, with D hard to call. The CDR3 sequence is 13 residues long. CDR1 and CDR2 from the germline V gene are SGHSN and HYEKVE. Trimming shortened V by 0 bases and J by 6 bases, and 9 bases separated the two germline ends. The CDR3 loop reads CASSLEGGDTQYF. The sequenced CDR3 bases are TGTGCCAGCTCTCTCGAGGGTGGGGACACCCAGTAC. Using reference TRBV12-1 and TRBJ2-5 for the parts outside the CDR3, the full variable domain is DSGVVQSPRHIIKEKGGRSVLTCIPISGHSNVVWYQQTLGKELKFLIQHYEKVERDKGFLPSRFSVQQFDDYHSEMNMSALELEDSAMYFCASSLEGGDTQYFGPGTRLLVL.

This clone has only a few counts. These gene names are mouse names. The CDR3 end falls 1 residue outside the read, so it is completed with the germline J gene. J is TRBJ1-6 and V is TRBV26, with D unresolved. TRBJ1-6 is an ORF, with its function uncertain. V lost 1 base, J lost 5 bases, and 6 bases lay in between. Germline CDR1 is KGHPV and CDR2 is FQNQEV (reference sequence). The CDR3 loop spans 14 amino acids. CDR3 DNA, as far as it was read: TGTGCCAGCAGTCTGTGGCAGAATAATTCGCCCCTCTAC. It specifies CASSLWQNNSPLY. From start to end, the CDR3 is CASSLWQNNSPLYF.

In the case of this clone: Mouse germline and gene names are used. The CDR3 goes on 1 residue after the read ends, and that part is filled in from the germline J gene. The chain uses TRBV5 and TRBJ2-4, with TRBD2 matching over 7 bases. Trimming removed 0 bases from V and 1 base from J; junction bases left unmatched: 1. CDR1 is LGHNA, CDR2 YNLKQL, per germline (reference sequence). The CDR3 contains 15 residues. The chain's CDR3 is CASSQEWGGQNTLYF. The CDR3 DNA, read in part, is TGTGCCAGCAGCCAAGAGTGGGGGGGTCAAAACACCTTGTAC.

Remarks on this clone: Gene names are the mouse ones. The read ends 1 residue shy of where the CDR3 ends; the end is completed using the germline J gene. The chain links TRBV3 to TRBJ1-1; D unresolved. The CDR3 is 14 amino acids. The germline V gene has CDR1 SNHLY and CDR2 FYNGKV (reference sequence). The V end lost 3 bases, the J end lost 0 bases, and 8 bases lay between the germline ends. CDR3 bases read: TGTGCCAGCAGCTTGGCAGGCGCAAACACAGAAGTCTTC. Translation gives CASSLAGANTEVF. The whole CDR3 sequence is CASSLAGANTEVFF.

To note about this clone: All gene names here are mouse names. The CDR3 end falls 1 residue outside the read, so it is completed with the germline J gene. The chain couples TRBV26 to TRBJ2-7; 9 bases are a match to TRBD1. Looked up from germline, CDR1 is KGHPV and CDR2 is FQNQEV (reference sequence). The CDR3 has 14 amino acids. V gave up 4 bases and J gave up 2 bases; unmatched junction bases: 3. Here the CDR3 reads CASSPGQGPYEQYF. CDR3 DNA, as far as it was read: TGTGCCAGCAGTCCGGGACAGGGCCCCTATGAACAGTAC.

Notes on this clone: Here the gene names and germline are mouse. The CDR3 extends 1 residue past the end of the read, so its final part is completed from the germline J gene. The J gene is TRBJ2-5, the V gene TRBV13-1; 13 bases align to TRBD2. V shed 3 bases and J 6 bases; nucleotides not matched to a gene: 4. Germline V lookup: CDR1 NSHNY, CDR2 SYGAGN. This CDR3 contains 15 residues. The part of the CDR3 DNA that was read is TGTGCCAGCAGTGGGACTGGGGGGGCGCGCGACACCCAGTAC. It is translated as CASSGTGGARDTQY. The CDR3 in full is CASSGTGGARDTQYF.

A note on this clone: Gene names are mouse gene names. The read falls 1 residue short of the CDR3 end, and the missing part is taken from the germline J gene. V gene TRBV31 combines with J gene TRBJ2-1; 14 bases agree with TRBD2. Unmatched junction bases numbered 3, after V lost 2 bases and J lost 3 bases. Germline-derived CDR1 and CDR2 are GKSSPN and SITVG. The CDR3 is 16 amino acids. The covered CDR3 bases are TGTGCCTGGAGTGAGGGACTGGGGGGGCGCTATGCTGAGCAGTTC. Protein product: CAWSEGLGGRYAEQF. The CDR3 in full is CAWSEGLGGRYAEQFF.

This clone appeared a few times. The genes are named according to mouse. Coverage ceases 1 residue before the CDR3 finishes, and the germline J gene fills in the end. The gene calls are TRBV12-1 and TRBJ2-4; D call uncertain. Trimming removed 2 bases at V and 2 bases at J, with 7 bases between. Per germline, CDR1 SGHSN and CDR2 HYEKVE. This CDR3 contains 13 residues. The CDR3 bases that were read are TGTGCCAGCTCTCGAACAGATCAAAACACCTTGTAC. This codes for CASSRTDQNTLY. The full CDR3 protein reads CASSRTDQNTLYF.

This clone was recorded only once. The gene names given are mouse names. Sequencing ends 1 residue short of the CDR3 end; the germline J gene provides the rest. The sample carries other DNA sequences with the same CDR3. The chain links TRBV26 to TRBJ1-2, with D uncertain. The CDR3 contains 12 residues. V was clipped by 5 bases and J by 2 bases, with 6 bases between them. Germline V gene data show CDR1 as KGHPV and CDR2 as FQNQEV (reference sequence). The chain's CDR3 is CASSLRNSDYTF. CDR3 DNA, as far as it was read: TGTGCCAGCAGTTTGAGGAACTCCGACTACACC.

About this clone: Germline and genes here are mouse. The read terminates 1 residue ahead of where the CDR3 ends, so the germline J gene completes it. The sample carries other DNA sequences with the same CDR3. This sequence joins TRBV4 and TRBJ1-1, with D hard to call. V was shortened by 3 bases and J by 1 base, with 3 bases between the two germline ends. The germline gives CDR1 LGHDT, CDR2 YNNKQL (reference sequence). This CDR3 is 12 amino acids long. The sequenced part of the CDR3 DNA is TGTGCCAGCAGCTACCGGAACACAGAAGTCTTC. It translates to CASSYRNTEVF. The whole CDR3 reads CASSYRNTEVFF.

Regarding this clone: Gene names follow the mouse nomenclature. The read comes to an end 1 residue before the CDR3 does, leaving the germline J gene to fill in the end. This chain uses TRBV13-2 with TRBJ1-6, with no clear D. TRBJ1-6 is designated an ORF whose function remains uncertain. Germline-derived CDR1 and CDR2 are NNHNN and SYGAGS (reference sequence). This CDR3 is built from 13 residues. Trimming removed 5 bases at V and 4 bases at J, with 7 bases between. CDR3 sequence reads: CASGDKYNSPLYF. The part of the CDR3 DNA that was read is TGTGCCAGCGGCGACAAGTATAATTCGCCCCTCTAC.

This clone was recorded a few times. Germline and genes: mouse. The CDR3 goes on 1 residue after the read ends, and that part is filled in from the germline J gene. V and J are TRBV13-2 and TRBJ2-7, with 7 bases identical to TRBD1. Germline V gives CDR1 NNHNN, CDR2 SYGAGS (reference sequence). Trimming cost V 1 base and J 3 bases; bases outside gene matches: 1. This CDR3 spans 13 amino acids. The CDR3 sequence: CASGDSGGYEQYF. The part of the CDR3 DNA that was read is TGTGCCAGCGGTGATTCAGGGGGCTATGAACAGTAC.

On this clone itself: The listed genes are named as in mouse. The CDR3 extends 1 residue past the end of the read, so its final part is completed from the germline J gene. The chain employs TRBV19 and TRBJ2-7; 13 bases agree with TRBD2. The V and J ends lost 5 bases and 1 base, in that order; junction bases with no gene match: 0. Germline CDR1 reads FNHDT; CDR2 reads SITEND (reference sequence). The CDR3 covers 14 residues. The CDR3 reads CASRGLGGSYEQYF. Incomplete CDR3 DNA: TGTGCCAGCAGGGGACTGGGGGGGTCCTATGAACAGTAC.

In this sample, this clone turned up a few times. Germline and genes here are mouse. The CDR3 end is not reached by the read, which stops 1 residue before it; the germline J gene fills it in. This sequence joins TRBV13-3 and TRBJ1-6, with D perhaps TRBD1 (6 bases). TRBJ1-6 is known as an ORF, though its function is uncertain. This CDR3 is 14 amino acids long. Germline-derived CDR1 and CDR2 are NNHDY and SYVADS. V was cut by 7 bases and J by 0 bases, with 8 bases left in between. The CDR3 protein is CASGTSSYNSPLYF. Incomplete CDR3 DNA: TGTGCCAGCGGGACATCTTCCTATAATTCGCCCCTCTAC.

This clone is categorized as large. Gene names denote mouse genes. The CDR3 extends 1 residue past the end of the read, so its final part is completed from the germline J gene. This chain connects TRBV17 to TRBJ2-3; D not certain. V was trimmed by 3 bases and J by 0 bases, leaving 10 bases between them. This CDR3 comprises 15 residues. Germline CDR1 reads MNHDT; CDR2 reads YYDKIL. The CDR3 sequence is CASSRGRSSAETLYF. The CDR3 bases that were read are TGTGCTAGCAGTAGGGGCAGGTCTAGTGCAGAAACGCTGTAT.

On this clone: Genes here carry mouse names. The CDR3 extends 1 residue past the end of the read, so its final part is completed from the germline J gene. The genes are TRBV1 and TRBJ2-4; D gene uncertain. Trimming took 3 bases from V and 0 from J, leaving 7 bases between them. Looked up from germline, CDR1 is NSQYPW and CDR2 is LRSPGD (reference sequence). The CDR3 is 14 residues long. The CDR3 DNA, read in part, is TGCACCTGCAGTGCCTTAGATAGTCAAAACACCTTGTAC. It specifies CTCSALDSQNTLY. The complete CDR3 sequence is CTCSALDSQNTLYF. The full variable domain, with the rest looked up from reference TRBV1 and TRBJ2-4, is VTLLEQNPRWRLVPRGQAVNLRCILKNSQYPWMSWYQQDLQKQLQWLFTLRSPGDKEVKSLPGADYLATRVTDTELRLQVANMSQGRTLYCTCSALDSQNTLYFGAGTRLSVL.

A word on this clone: The gene names given are mouse names. The missing CDR3 end, 1 residue past where the read stops, is filled in from the germline J gene. J is TRBJ2-4 and V is TRBV21; maybe TRBD2 (6 bases). TRBV21 is identified as an open reading frame with a role that is uncertain. The CDR3 contains 13 residues. V lost 2 bases to trimming and J lost 3 bases, with 6 bases between them. The CDR3 is CASSQGLQNTLYF. CDR3 DNA (partial): TGTGCTAGCAGTCAAGGACTGCAAAACACCTTGTAC.

This clone was detected only a few times. The germline and genes are mouse ones. The read halts 1 residue ahead of the CDR3 end, with the missing end drawn from the germline J gene. This rearrangement joins TRBV23 to TRBJ1-3; the table's D call, TRBD1, was not checked against the DNA. Per germline, CDR1 KGHTA and CDR2 FQNQQP. The CDR3 sequence is 16 residues long. The CDR3 loop is CSSSQSQGGSGNTLYF. The covered CDR3 bases are TGCTCCAGCAGTCAATCACAGGGAGGGTCTGGAAATACGCTCTAT.

As concerns this clone: Genes and germline come from the mouse. The read stops 1 residue short of the end of the CDR3; the missing end is completed from the germline J gene. The chain couples TRBV2 to TRBJ2-1, with 12 positions matching TRBD2. The CDR3 covers 18 residues. Germline V gene lookup returns CDR1 LGHNA and CDR2 YSYQKL. Germline trimming cut 0 bases from V and 3 bases from J; bases unmatched to any gene: 6. CDR3 loop: CASSQDGDWGEGYAEQFF. Partial CDR3 DNA: TGTGCCAGCAGCCAAGATGGGGACTGGGGGGAAGGCTATGCTGAGCAGTTC.

A note on this clone: Mouse names are used for the genes. The read ends 1 residue shy of where the CDR3 ends; the end is completed using the germline J gene. The genes are TRBV26 and TRBJ2-2, with D unresolved. The germline V gene encodes CDR1 KGHPV and CDR2 FQNQEV (reference sequence). This CDR3 is 14 amino acids long. V was cut by 6 bases and J by 0 bases, with 8 bases left in between. The sequenced part of the CDR3 DNA is TGTGCCAGCAGCCTACAATCAAACACCGGGCAGCTCTAC. Translation: CASSLQSNTGQLY. The CDR3, in full, reads CASSLQSNTGQLYF.

There are a few counts of this clone. Gene names are mouse gene names. The CDR3 end falls 1 residue outside the read, so it is completed with the germline J gene. The chain joins TRBV23 to TRBJ2-2; the listed D gene, TRBD2, was not tested against the DNA. Per germline, CDR1 KGHTA and CDR2 FQNQQP. This CDR3 region has 14 residues. The CDR3 DNA, read in part, is TGCTCCAGCAGCACTACTGGGGGGACCGGGCAGCTCTAC. Translating it yields CSSSTTGGTGQLY. The CDR3 in its entirety is CSSSTTGGTGQLYF. Combining the CDR3 with reference TRBV23 and TRBJ2-2 gives the whole variable domain DAAVTQKPRYLIKMKGQEAEMKCIPEKGHTAVFWYQQKQSKELKFLIYFQNQQPLDQIDMVKERFSAVCPSSSLCSLGIRTCEAEDSALYLCSSSTTGGTGQLYFGEGSKLTVL.

As to this clone: Mouse names are used for the genes. The missing CDR3 end, 1 residue past where the read stops, is filled in from the germline J gene. The V and J genes are TRBV12-2 and TRBJ1-2, with D possibly matching TRBD1 (5 bases). The CDR3 is 12 amino acids. Germline loops: CDR1 SGHLS, CDR2 HYDKME. With 1 base removed from V and 4 bases from J, the gap between germline ends came to 6 bases. The part of the CDR3 DNA that was read is TGTGCCAGCTCTCTTGGGGGCTCCGACTACACC. This codes for CASSLGGSDYT. The entire CDR3 is CASSLGGSDYTF. The entire variable domain, with the rest obtained from reference TRBV12-2 and TRBJ1-2, is as follows: NSGVVQSPRYIIKGKGERSILKCIPISGHLSVAWYQQTQGQELKFFIQHYDKMERDKGNLPSRFSVQQFDDYHSEMNMSALELEDSAVYFCASSLGGSDYTFGSGTRLLVI.

On this clone itself: Here the gene names and germline are mouse. The CDR3 bases that were read are TGTGCAAGCAGCCCTAATTCTGGAAATACGCTCTAT. It specifies CASSPNSGNTLY. The complete CDR3 reads CASSPNSGNTLYF. The chain combines TRBV16 with TRBJ1-3; D gene uncertain. Read sequence stops 1 residue before the CDR3 end, and the germline J gene provides the missing end. Germline V gives CDR1 SGHSA, CDR2 FRNQAP. With 5 bases removed from V and 0 bases from J, the gap between germline ends came to 5 bases. The CDR3 has 13 amino acids. The entire variable domain, with the rest obtained from reference TRBV16 and TRBJ1-3, is as follows: NAGVIQTPRHKVTGKGQEATLWCEPISGHSAVFWYRQTIVQGLEFLTYFRNQAPIDDSGMPKERFSAQMPNQSHSTLKIQSTQPQDSAVYLCASSPNSGNTLYFGEGSRLIVV.

In regard to this clone: Gene names denote mouse genes. The CDR3 is cut off 1 residue early in the read; its end comes from the germline J gene. The chain employs TRBV26 and TRBJ2-5, with 13 bases matching TRBD2. V was clipped by 4 bases and J by 8 bases; unmatched bases: 3. This CDR3 is built from 14 residues. Germline values: CDR1 KGHPV, CDR2 FQNQEV (reference sequence). CDR3 residues: CASSHRDWGGTQYF. The part of the CDR3 DNA that was read is TGTGCCAGCAGTCACCGGGACTGGGGGGGCACCCAGTAC. Using reference TRBV26 and TRBJ2-5 for the parts outside the CDR3, the full variable domain is NSKVIQTPRYLVKGQGQKAKMRCIPEKGHPVVFWYQQNKNNEFKFLINFQNQEVLQQIDMTEKRFSAECPSNSPCSLEIQSSEAGDSALYLCASSHRDWGGTQYFGPGTRLLVL.

This clone has more than one count but fewer than ten. The genes are named according to mouse. The CDR3 end falls 1 residue outside the read, so it is completed with the germline J gene. The J gene is TRBJ1-4, the V gene TRBV19; D may be TRBD1 (5 bases). The germline V and J ends were trimmed by 4 bases and 0 bases, with 10 bases remaining between them. CDR3 size: 15 residues. In germline, CDR1 is FNHDT, CDR2 SITEND (reference sequence). The CDR3 bases that were read are TGTGCCAGCAGTCTGACAGTCCTTTCCAACGAAAGATTATTT. Its translation is CASSLTVLSNERLF. The CDR3 as a whole reads CASSLTVLSNERLFF.

A note on this clone: Mouse gene names apply. The CDR3 DNA, read in part, is TGTGCCAGCAGCTCACAGGGTTGGAATTCGCCCCTCTAC. Amino acids: CASSSQGWNSPLY. The full CDR3 is CASSSQGWNSPLYF. The J gene is TRBJ1-6, the V gene TRBV3; maybe TRBD1 (6 bases). The read comes to an end 1 residue before the CDR3 does, leaving the germline J gene to fill in the end. TRBJ1-6 is an open reading frame, and its role is uncertain. The CDR3 runs 14 residues. V lost 4 bases, J lost 7 bases, and 11 bases lay in between. Germline V gene data show CDR1 as SNHLY and CDR2 as FYNGKV (reference sequence).

In regard to this clone: Gene and germline names: mouse. The sequenced fragment ends 1 residue before the CDR3 boundary, so the rest is inferred from the germline J gene. V is TRBV26 and J is TRBJ1-2, with 9 nucleotides matching TRBD1. J gave up 3 bases and V 3 bases, and 2 bases lay outside the gene matches. The CDR3 extends over 14 amino acids. Germline CDR1 is KGHPV and CDR2 is FQNQEV (reference sequence). The CDR3 DNA, read in part, is TGTGCCAGCAGTCTACAGGGGGCAGACTCCGACTACACC. Protein: CASSLQGADSDYT. The full CDR3 reads CASSLQGADSDYTF.

Points on this clone: Here the gene names and germline are mouse. The CDR3 is cut off 1 residue early in the read; its end comes from the germline J gene. The sample carries other DNA sequences with the same CDR3. V usage is TRBV26 and J usage is TRBJ1-1; D gene unclear. The V gene's germline CDR1 is KGHPV and CDR2 FQNQEV (reference sequence). The V end was cut by 2 bases, the J end by 1 base, with 5 bases between. The CDR3 runs to 13 residues. The CDR3 loop reads CASSLRRNTEVFF. The CDR3 DNA, read in part, is TGTGCCAGCAGTCTGCGACGGAACACAGAAGTCTTC. Complete variable domain (other parts from reference TRBV26 and TRBJ1-1): NSKVIQTPRYLVKGQGQKAKMRCIPEKGHPVVFWYQQNKNNEFKFLINFQNQEVLQQIDMTEKRFSAECPSNSPCSLEIQSSEAGDSALYLCASSLRRNTEVFFGKGTRLTVV.

This clone was counted only a few times. Gene names are mouse gene names. Coverage ceases 1 residue before the CDR3 finishes, and the germline J gene fills in the end. The chain is built from TRBV14 and TRBJ2-4; 9 bases agree with TRBD1. The CDR3 loop spans 12 amino acids. With 5 bases clipped from V and 9 bases from J, the junction kept 4 bases outside the gene matches. From germline, CDR1 is SGHDT and CDR2 FRDEAV. The sequenced CDR3 bases are TGTGCCAGCAGCGGGACAGGGTGGACCTTGTAC. It is translated as CASSGTGWTLY. The full CDR3 protein is CASSGTGWTLYF.

Of note for this clone: Gene names refer to mouse genes. The sequenced fragment ends 1 residue before the CDR3 boundary, so the rest is inferred from the germline J gene. The chain uses TRBV23 and TRBJ1-5; the table's D gene call, TRBD1, was not cross checked with the DNA. The CDR3 sequence is 14 residues long. Germline values: CDR1 KGHTA, CDR2 FQNQQP. CDR3 in amino acids: CSSARDNNNQAPLF. Partial CDR3 DNA: TGCTCCAGCGCCCGGGACAATAACAACCAGGCTCCGCTT.